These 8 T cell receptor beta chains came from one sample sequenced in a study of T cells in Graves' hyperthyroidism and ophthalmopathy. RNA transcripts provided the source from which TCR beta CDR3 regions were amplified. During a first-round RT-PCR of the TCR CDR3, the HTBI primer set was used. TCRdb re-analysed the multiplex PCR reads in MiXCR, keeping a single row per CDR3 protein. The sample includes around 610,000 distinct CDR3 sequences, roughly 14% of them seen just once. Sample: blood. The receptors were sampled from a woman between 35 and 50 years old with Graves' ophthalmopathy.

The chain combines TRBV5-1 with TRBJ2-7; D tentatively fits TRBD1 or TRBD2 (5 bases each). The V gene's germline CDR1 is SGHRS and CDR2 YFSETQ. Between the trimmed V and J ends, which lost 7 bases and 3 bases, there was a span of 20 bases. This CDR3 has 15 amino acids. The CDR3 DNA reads TGCGCCAGCCTCCCGGGGCCTCGAGGAGACTACGAGCAGTACTTC. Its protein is CASLPGPRGDYEQYF.

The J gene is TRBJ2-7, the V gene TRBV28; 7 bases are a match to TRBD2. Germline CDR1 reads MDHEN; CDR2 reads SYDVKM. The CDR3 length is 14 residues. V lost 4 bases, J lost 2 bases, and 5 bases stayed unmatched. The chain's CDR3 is CASSSSGHTYEQYF. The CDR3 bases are TGTGCCAGCAGTTCTAGCGGCCATACCTACGAGCAGTACTTC.

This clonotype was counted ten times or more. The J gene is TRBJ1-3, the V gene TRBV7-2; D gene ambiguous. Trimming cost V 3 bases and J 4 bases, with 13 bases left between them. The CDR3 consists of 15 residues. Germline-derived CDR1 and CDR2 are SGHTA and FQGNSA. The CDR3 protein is CASSFAPDIGNTIYF. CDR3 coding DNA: TGTGCCAGCAGCTTCGCGCCCGACATAGGAAACACCATATATTTT.

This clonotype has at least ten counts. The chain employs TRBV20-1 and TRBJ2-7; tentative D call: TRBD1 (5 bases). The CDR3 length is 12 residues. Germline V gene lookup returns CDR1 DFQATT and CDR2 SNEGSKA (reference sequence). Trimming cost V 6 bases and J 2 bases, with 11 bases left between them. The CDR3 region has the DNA TGCAGTGCCAAAAGGGGAACCTACGAGCAGTACTTC. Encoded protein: CSAKRGTYEQYF.

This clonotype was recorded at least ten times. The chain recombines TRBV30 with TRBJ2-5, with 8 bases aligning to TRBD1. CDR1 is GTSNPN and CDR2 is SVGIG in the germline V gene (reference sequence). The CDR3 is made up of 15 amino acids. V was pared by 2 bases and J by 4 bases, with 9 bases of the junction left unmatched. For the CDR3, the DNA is TGTGCCTGGAGTCGGACAGGGTCGAGTGGAGAGACCCAGTACTTC. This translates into CAWSRTGSSGETQYF.

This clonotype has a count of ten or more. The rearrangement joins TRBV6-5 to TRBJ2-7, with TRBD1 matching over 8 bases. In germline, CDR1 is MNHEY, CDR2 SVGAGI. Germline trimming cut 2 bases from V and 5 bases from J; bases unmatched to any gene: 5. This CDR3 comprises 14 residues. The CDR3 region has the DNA TGTGCCAGCAGTTACAACAGGGGGGACCACGAGCAGTACTTC. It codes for CASSYNRGDHEQYF.

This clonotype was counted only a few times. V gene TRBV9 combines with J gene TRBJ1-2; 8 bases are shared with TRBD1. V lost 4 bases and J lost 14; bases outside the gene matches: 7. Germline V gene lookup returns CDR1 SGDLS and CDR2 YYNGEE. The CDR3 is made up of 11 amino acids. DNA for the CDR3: TGTGCCAGCAGCACCCTGGACAGGGCAACCTTC. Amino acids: CASSTLDRATF.

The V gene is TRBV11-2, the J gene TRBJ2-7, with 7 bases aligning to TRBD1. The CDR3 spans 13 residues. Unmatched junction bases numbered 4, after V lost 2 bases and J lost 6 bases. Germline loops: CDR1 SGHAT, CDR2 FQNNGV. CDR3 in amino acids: CASSLKGAAEQYF. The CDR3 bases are TGTGCCAGCAGCTTAAAGGGGGCGGCCGAGCAGTACTTC.